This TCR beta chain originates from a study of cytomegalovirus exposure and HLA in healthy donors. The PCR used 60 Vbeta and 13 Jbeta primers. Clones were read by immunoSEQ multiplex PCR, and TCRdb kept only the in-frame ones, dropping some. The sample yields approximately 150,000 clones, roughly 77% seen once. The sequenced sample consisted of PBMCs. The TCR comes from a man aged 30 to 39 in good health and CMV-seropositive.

The CDR3 DNA reads TGTGCCAGCAGCGTTTTCCCGGGGAACTATGGCTACACCTTC. Protein sequence: CASSVFPGNYGYTF. The rearrangement links TRBV9 to TRBJ1-2; no reliable D call. Trimming removed 2 bases from V and 2 bases from J, with 10 bases in between. CDR1 and CDR2 (germline): SGDLS, YYNGEE. This CDR3 region has 14 residues. The full variable domain, its missing parts supplied by reference TRBV9 and TRBJ1-2, is DSGVTQTPKHLITATGQRVTLRCSPRSGDLSVYWYQQSLDQGLQFLIQYYNGEERAKGNILERFSAQQFPDLHSELNLSSLELGDSALYFCASSVFPGNYGYTFGSGTRLTVV.